These 22 T cell receptor beta chains were all obtained from the same sample, sequenced in a study of T cell responses to AZD1222 COVID-19 vaccine. The protocol was immunoSEQ multiplex PCR, while the TCRdb copy is restricted to in-frame clones and leaves out a portion. The sample holds 100,000 to 150,000 clones, approximately 88% seen once. Sequenced material: peripheral blood, taken on day 0 of AZD1222 vaccination. The receptors come from an adult in good health.

This clone came up once. The rearrangement links TRBV11-2 to TRBJ2-7; no firm D call. CDR3 length: 11 amino acids. The germline CDR1 and CDR2 sequences are SGHAT and FQNNGV. V was trimmed by 1 base and J by 3 bases, leaving 1 base between them. The CDR3 nucleotides are TGTGCCAGCAGCTTAGTCTACGAGCAGTACTTC. This codes for CASSLVYEQYF.

The chain uses TRBV11-2 and TRBJ2-1; TRBD2 matches at 11 bases. The CDR3 runs 19 residues. Germline CDR1 reads SGHAT; CDR2 reads FQNNGV. Trimming took 1 base from V and 3 from J; bases not matched to a gene: 11. As DNA, the CDR3 is TGTGCCAGCAGCTTAGGGCGGAAACTAGCGGGGGCCAGCTACAATGAGCAGTTCTTC. Translating it yields CASSLGRKLAGASYNEQFF.

The rearrangement joins TRBV7-2 to TRBJ1-5; D remains ambiguous. The germline V gene encodes CDR1 SGHTA and CDR2 FQGNSA. V gave up 1 base and J gave up 3 bases, with 1 base separating them. CDR3 length: 12 amino acids. CDR3 amino acids: CASSLDNQPQHF. The CDR3 nucleotides are TGTGCCAGCAGCTTAGACAATCAGCCCCAGCATTTT.

This chain links TRBV10-3 with TRBJ2-7; no firm D call. CDR1 ENHRY and CDR2 SYGVKD come from the germline V gene. CDR3 length equals 17 residues. V was clipped by 0 bases and J by 6 bases, with 21 bases between them. CDR3 residues: CAISESSGPSVDREQYF. The CDR3 nucleotides are TGTGCCATCAGTGAGTCGAGTGGGCCGTCGGTGGACCGCGAGCAGTACTTC.

This clone came up a few times. CDR3 in DNA: TGTGCCAGTAGTATGTTGGGTGGGCCAAGGGATGGCTACACCTTC. It specifies CASSMLGGPRDGYTF. The chain is built from TRBV19 and TRBJ1-2; no firm D call. CDR3 size: 15 residues. Germline CDR1 is LNHDA and CDR2 is SQIVND (reference sequence). The V end lost 3 bases, the J end lost 6 bases, and 17 bases lay between the germline ends.

This clone has a single count. The rearrangement links TRBV15 to TRBJ2-3; D not resolved. V gave up 0 bases and J gave up 3 bases, with 10 bases separating them. There are 15 residues in the CDR3. Germline V gene sequence: CDR1 LNHNV, CDR2 YYDKDF (reference sequence). CDR3 nucleotide sequence: TGTGCCACCAGCAGAGACGGGCAGAAGACAGATACGCAGTATTTT. This gives the protein CATSRDGQKTDTQYF.

The chain is built from TRBV28 and TRBJ1-1; D remains ambiguous. Germline CDR1 MDHEN, CDR2 SYDVKM. The CDR3 loop spans 12 amino acids. V was shortened by 2 bases and J by 1 base, with 2 bases between the two germline ends. The CDR3 DNA sequence: TGTGCCAGCAGTTTAAGGAACACTGAAGCTTTCTTT. It encodes CASSLRNTEAFF.

The chain is built from TRBV19 and TRBJ1-6, with D possibly TRBD1 on 5 matching bases. Germline assignment: CDR1 LNHDA and CDR2 SQIVND (reference sequence). This CDR3 has 16 residues. Trimming stripped 5 bases from V and 5 bases from J, with 16 bases between. The CDR3 nucleotides are TGTGCCAGTAGTGTTCACACCGGGACGAATAATTCACCCCTCCACTTT. This codes for CASSVHTGTNNSPLHF.

The chain links TRBV6-5 to TRBJ1-2, with D possibly matching TRBD1 (5 bases). V dropped 2 bases and J dropped 2 bases, with 9 bases sitting between them. Germline V gene lookup returns CDR1 MNHEY and CDR2 SVGAGI. CDR3 size: 14 residues. The CDR3 DNA follows: TGTGCCAGCAGTTACAGGGCAGGGAACTATGGCTACACCTTC. Its protein is CASSYRAGNYGYTF.

The rearrangement joins TRBV6-5 to TRBJ2-7, with 9 bases aligning to TRBD2. Looked up from germline, CDR1 is MNHEY and CDR2 is SVGAGI. Trimming at V came to 2 bases and at J to 1 base, leaving 3 bases not matched to a gene. The CDR3 covers 15 residues. CDR3 coding DNA: TGTGCCAGCAGTTACAGGACTAGCGAATCCTACGAGCAGTACTTC. It yields the protein CASSYRTSESYEQYF.

The chain employs TRBV27 and TRBJ2-5, with D possibly TRBD2 on 6 matching bases. Germline CDR1 MNHEY, CDR2 SMNVEV (reference sequence). V lost 8 bases and J 3 bases, leaving 10 bases between the germline ends. This CDR3 spans 12 amino acids. The CDR3 nucleotides are TGTGCCAGCCGTAGGAGGGAAGAGACCCAGTACTTC. Protein sequence: CASRRREETQYF.

The chain links TRBV5-6 to TRBJ1-3, with D unclear. The V end was cut by 3 bases, the J end by 3 bases, with 16 bases between. There are 16 residues in the CDR3. Germline CDR1 SGHDT, CDR2 YYEEEE. CDR3 protein: CASSYGGAALGNTIYF. CDR3 coding DNA: TGTGCCAGCAGCTATGGTGGTGCAGCTCTTGGAAACACCATATATTTT.

This clone was detected once. The chain employs TRBV28 and TRBJ2-3; 7 nucleotides match TRBD2. The V gene end was trimmed by 4 bases and the J gene end by 2 bases; junction bases not matched to a gene: 3. The CDR3 has 14 residues. Germline-derived CDR1 and CDR2 are MDHEN and SYDVKM. CDR3 protein: CASSSGGLTDTQYF. The CDR3 nucleotides read TGTGCCAGCAGTTCGGGGGGACTCACAGATACGCAGTATTTT.

This chain joins TRBV30 and TRBJ1-5; unclear D gene. Trimming removed 3 bases from V and 1 base from J, with 4 bases in between. Germline V gives CDR1 GTSNPN, CDR2 SVGIG (reference sequence). This CDR3 has 12 residues. This CDR3 is CAWRESNQPQHF. CDR3 nucleotides: TGTGCCTGGAGAGAAAGCAATCAGCCCCAGCATTTT.

This clone was seen a single time. This sequence joins TRBV24-1 and TRBJ1-3; D is undetermined. Trimming removed 9 bases from V and 8 bases from J, with 22 bases in between. Germline V CDR1 and CDR2: KGHDR, SFDVKD. The length of the CDR3 is 15 residues. DNA of the CDR3: TGTGCCACCCTACTTTTTTTTGACTGGACCGACACCATATATTTT. Its protein product is CATLLFFDWTDTIYF.

The genes are TRBV19 and TRBJ1-2; unclear D gene. V gave up 3 bases and J gave up 7 bases, with 15 bases separating them. This CDR3 contains 14 residues. Germline assignment: CDR1 LNHDA and CDR2 SQIVND (reference sequence). Written as DNA, the CDR3 is TGTGCCAGTAGTATGTCCGGCAGCAAGGGTGGCTACACCTTC. This gives the protein CASSMSGSKGGYTF. Looking up the rest from reference TRBV19 and TRBJ1-2 gives the full variable domain: DGGITQSPKYLFRKEGQNVTLSCEQNLNHDAMYWYRQDPGQGLRLIYYSQIVNDFQKGDIAEGYSVSREKKESFPLTVTSAQKNPTAFYLCASSMSGSKGGYTFGSGTRLTVV.

The V gene is TRBV2, the J gene TRBJ1-5, with D uncertain. V dropped 3 bases and J dropped 5 bases, with 14 bases sitting between them. CDR3 length equals 15 residues. From germline, CDR1 is SNHLY and CDR2 FYNNEI. CDR3 nucleotides: TGTGCCAGCAGTGATAAAGGGTCTCCCCATCAGCCCCAGCATTTT. This sequence encodes CASSDKGSPHQPQHF. The full variable domain, rest sourced from reference TRBV2 and TRBJ1-5, is EPEVTQTPSHQVTQMGQEVILRCVPISNHLYFYWYRQILGQKVEFLVSFYNNEISEKSEIFDDQFSVERPDGSNFTLKIRSTKLEDSAMYFCASSDKGSPHQPQHFGDGTRLSIL.

This chain joins TRBV14 and TRBJ2-2; 7 bases line up with TRBD1. CDR1 and CDR2 from the germline V gene are SGHDN and FVKESK. V trimming: 4 bases; J trimming: 0 bases; junction bases outside the gene matches: 5. The CDR3 has 16 residues. The CDR3 loop reads CASSPYRGANTGELFF. The CDR3 DNA reads as TGTGCCAGCAGCCCCTACAGGGGAGCGAACACCGGGGAGCTGTTTTTT.

The sample holds one count of this clone. The V call is TRBV13, the J call TRBJ1-6; D possibly corresponds to TRBD1 (5 bases). This CDR3 spans 16 amino acids. With 0 bases removed from V and 4 bases from J, the gap between germline ends came to 10 bases. Per the germline V gene, CDR1 is PRHDT and CDR2 is FYEKMQ (reference sequence). The CDR3 DNA is TGTGCCAGCAGCTTAGGCCGGCGGGGGTATAATTCACCCCTCCACTTT. This codes for CASSLGRRGYNSPLHF.

V is TRBV27 and J is TRBJ1-4; D unresolved. CDR1 and CDR2 from the germline V gene are MNHEY and SMNVEV (reference sequence). V was trimmed by 6 bases and J by 0 bases, leaving 5 bases between them. The CDR3 covers 13 residues. Written as DNA, the CDR3 is TGTGCCAGCAGGGATGCAACTAATGAAAAACTGTTTTTT. Protein sequence: CASRDATNEKLFF.

This sequence joins TRBV4-1 and TRBJ1-1; 7 positions agree with TRBD1. This CDR3 has 14 residues. CDR1 and CDR2 (germline): MGHRA, YSYEKL. V lost 4 bases to trimming and J lost 3 bases; unmatched junction nucleotides: 5. The DNA of the CDR3 is TGCGCCAGCAGCCCCCCCAGGGGGGACACTGAAGCTTTCTTT. Encoded protein: CASSPPRGDTEAFF.

The table lists this clone with a few counts. The V call is TRBV2, the J call TRBJ2-1; D unresolved. V was clipped by 8 bases and J by 4 bases, with 6 bases between them. In germline, CDR1 is SNHLY, CDR2 FYNNEI. The CDR3 is made up of 11 amino acids. CDR3 DNA: TGTGCCAGCGTGTTATACAATGAGCAGTTCTTC. It translates to CASVLYNEQFF.